This T cell receptor beta chain was obtained from a study of cytomegalovirus exposure and HLA in healthy donors. Regarding the study as a whole: Rarity marked most TCR sequences, yet some public TCRs occurred in many donors. An Asian-associated ancestry cluster reportedly showed fewer N-insertions than the roughly 700-donor mean in a later analysis. Researchers reported that a few CMV-associated chains were confirmed in vitro as CMV antigen-specific. A later analysis linked a missense variant in DCLRE1C to the trimming of TCR beta V and J genes.

With 3 bases clipped from V and 2 bases from J, the junction kept 7 bases outside the gene matches. The CDR3 is 17 residues long. Germline V CDR1 and CDR2: LGHNA, YSLEER. Points on this clone: Its cognate antigen is unknown.

A multiplex PCR was run with 60 Vbeta primers and 13 Jbeta primers. Assay: immunoSEQ multiplex PCR; the TCRdb copy retains only in-frame clones and omits some. The sample has approximately 140,000 clones, and its top ten clones hold approximately 1.5%. Sequencing was done on a sample of PBMCs. This sequence joins TRBV4-3 and TRBJ2-7; 13 nucleotides line up with TRBD2. This TCR came from a woman aged 45-60 years in good health and CMV-seronegative. CDR3 in DNA: TGCGCCAGCAGCCAGGGGACTAGCGGGATGGGTACCTACGAGCAGTACTTC. Translation gives CASSQGTSGMGTYEQYF.